This TCR beta chain is from a study of identical twins. The study's findings and limits: Cord blood's abundant beta clonotypes had fewer insertions, unlike memory repertoires. Out-of-frame alpha sequences that twins shared showed excess low generation probability. Models underestimated out-of-frame TCR alpha sharing in monozygotic twins.

The donor group consisted entirely of healthy Caucasians. TCRdb reanalysed the 5' RACE reads using MiXCR and keeps one entry per CDR3 protein. The data show some 1,600,000 distinct CDR3 sequences, 32% seen once. This clonotype was seen only a few times. Its specificity is not known. The sequence came from a newborn girl in good health. The sample was cord blood.

CDR3 sequence reads: CASCPGGAGDTQYF. As DNA, the CDR3 is TGTGCCAGCTGCCCCGGGGGGGCCGGGGATACGCAGTATTTT. The rearrangement uses TRBV6-1 and TRBJ2-3, with TRBD2 matching 8 bases. The germline gives CDR1 MNHNS, CDR2 SASEGT. The CDR3 length is 14 residues. Trimming cost V 8 bases and J 6 bases; bases outside gene matches: 10.